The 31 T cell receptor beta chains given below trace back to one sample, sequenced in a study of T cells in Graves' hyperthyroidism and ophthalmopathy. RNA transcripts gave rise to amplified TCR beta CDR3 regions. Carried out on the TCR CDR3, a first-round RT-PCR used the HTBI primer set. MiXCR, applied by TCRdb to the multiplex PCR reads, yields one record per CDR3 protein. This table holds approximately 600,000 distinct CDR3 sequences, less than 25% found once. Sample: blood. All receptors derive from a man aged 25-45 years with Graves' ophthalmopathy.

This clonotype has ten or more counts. CDR3 DNA: TGTGCCAGCAGCTTAAGTTTGACCGACGAGCAGTACTTC. This sequence encodes CASSLSLTDEQYF. This chain uses TRBV11-2 with TRBJ2-7; no clear D. The CDR3 length is 13 residues. V lost 2 bases to trimming and J lost 5 bases, with 10 bases between them. The germline CDR1 and CDR2 sequences are SGHAT and FQNNGV. Full variable domain (outside the CDR3, taken from reference TRBV11-2 and TRBJ2-7): EAGVAQSPRYKIIEKRQSVAFWCNPISGHATLYWYQQILGQGPKLLIQFQNNGVVDDSQLPKDRFSAERLKGVDSTLKIQPAKLEDSAVYLCASSLSLTDEQYFGPGTRLTVT.

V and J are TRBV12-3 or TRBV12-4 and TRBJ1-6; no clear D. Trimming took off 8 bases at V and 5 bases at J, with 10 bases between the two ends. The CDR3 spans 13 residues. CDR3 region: CASDDMNNSPLHF. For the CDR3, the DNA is TGTGCCAGCGACGACATGAATAATTCACCCCTCCACTTT.

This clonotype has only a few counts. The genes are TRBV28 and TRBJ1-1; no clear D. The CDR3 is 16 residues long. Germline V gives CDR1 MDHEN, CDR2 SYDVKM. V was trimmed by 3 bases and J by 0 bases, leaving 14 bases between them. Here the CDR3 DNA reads TGTGCCAGCAGTTTGCCTGGGCTCAGCATGAACACTGAAGCTTTCTTT. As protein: CASSLPGLSMNTEAFF.

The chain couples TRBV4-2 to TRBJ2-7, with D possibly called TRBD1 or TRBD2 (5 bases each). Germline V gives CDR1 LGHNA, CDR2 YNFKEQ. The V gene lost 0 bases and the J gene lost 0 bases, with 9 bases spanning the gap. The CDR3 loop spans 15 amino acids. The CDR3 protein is CASSQDKGSSYEQYF. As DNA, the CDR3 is TGTGCCAGCAGCCAAGATAAGGGGAGCTCCTACGAGCAGTACTTC.

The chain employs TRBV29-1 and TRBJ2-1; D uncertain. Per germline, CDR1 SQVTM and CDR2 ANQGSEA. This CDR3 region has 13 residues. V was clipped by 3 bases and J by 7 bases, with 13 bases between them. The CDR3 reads CSVDGGTMNEQFF. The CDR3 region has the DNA TGCAGCGTTGACGGCGGAACCATGAATGAGCAGTTCTTC.

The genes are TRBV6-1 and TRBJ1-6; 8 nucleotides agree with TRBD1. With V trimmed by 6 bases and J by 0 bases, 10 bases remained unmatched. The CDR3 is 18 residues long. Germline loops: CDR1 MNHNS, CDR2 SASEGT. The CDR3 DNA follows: TGTGCCAGCAGCGGACAGGGTGAATTAGGCTCCTATAATTCACCCCTCCACTTT. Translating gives CASSGQGELGSYNSPLHF.

The CDR3 sequence: CASTPAVPTDTQYF. The CDR3 DNA reads as TGTGCCAGCACCCCGGCGGTGCCCACAGATACGCAGTATTTT. The chain couples TRBV9 to TRBJ2-3; D unresolved. The CDR3 length is 14 residues. Germline lookup yields CDR1 SGDLS and CDR2 YYNGEE. Trimming stripped 6 bases from V and 2 bases from J, with 13 bases between.

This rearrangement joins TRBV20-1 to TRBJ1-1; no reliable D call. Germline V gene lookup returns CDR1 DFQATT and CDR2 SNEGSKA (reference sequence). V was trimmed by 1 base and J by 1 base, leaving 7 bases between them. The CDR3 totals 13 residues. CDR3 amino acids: CSARVFGNTEAFF. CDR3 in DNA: TGCAGTGCTAGAGTTTTCGGGAACACTGAAGCTTTCTTT.

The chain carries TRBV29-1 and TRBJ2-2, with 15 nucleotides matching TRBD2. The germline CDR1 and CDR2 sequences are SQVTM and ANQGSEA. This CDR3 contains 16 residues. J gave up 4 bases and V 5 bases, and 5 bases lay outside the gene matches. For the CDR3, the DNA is TGCAGCGTTCTTGGACTAGCGGGAGGGGTCACCGGGGAGCTGTTTTTT. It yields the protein CSVLGLAGGVTGELFF.

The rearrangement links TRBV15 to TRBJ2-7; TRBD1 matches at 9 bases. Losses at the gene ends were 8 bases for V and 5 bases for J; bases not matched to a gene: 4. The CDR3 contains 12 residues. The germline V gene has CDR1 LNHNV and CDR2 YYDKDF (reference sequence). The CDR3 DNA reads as TGTGCCACCCGACAGGGGGTCGACGAGCAGTACTTC. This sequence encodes CATRQGVDEQYF. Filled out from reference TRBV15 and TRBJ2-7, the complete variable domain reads DAMVIQNPRYQVTQFGKPVTLSCSQTLNHNVMYWYQQKSSQAPKLLFHYYDKDFNNEADTPDNFQSRRPNTSFCFLDIRSPGLGDTAMYLCATRQGVDEQYFGPGTRLTVT.

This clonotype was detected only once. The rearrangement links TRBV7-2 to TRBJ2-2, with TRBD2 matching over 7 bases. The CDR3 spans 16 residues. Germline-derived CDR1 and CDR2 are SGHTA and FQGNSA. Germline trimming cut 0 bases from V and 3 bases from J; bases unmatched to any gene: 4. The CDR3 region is CASSLASSGYTGELFF. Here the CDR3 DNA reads TGTGCCAGCAGCTTAGCCAGTAGCGGGTACACCGGGGAGCTGTTTTTT.

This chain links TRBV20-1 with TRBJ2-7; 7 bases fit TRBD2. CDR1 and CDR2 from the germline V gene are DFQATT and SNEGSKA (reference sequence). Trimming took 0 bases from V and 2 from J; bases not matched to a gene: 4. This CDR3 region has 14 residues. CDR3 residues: CSARDLAGAYEQYF. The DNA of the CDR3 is TGCAGTGCTAGAGATTTGGCGGGAGCCTACGAGCAGTACTTC.

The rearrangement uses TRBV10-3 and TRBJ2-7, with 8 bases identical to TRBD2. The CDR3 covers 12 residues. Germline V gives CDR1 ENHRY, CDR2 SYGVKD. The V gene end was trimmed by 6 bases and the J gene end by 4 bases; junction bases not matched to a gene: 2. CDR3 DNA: TGTGCCATCAGCGGGGGGGTTTACGAGCAGTACTTC. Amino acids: CAISGGVYEQYF.

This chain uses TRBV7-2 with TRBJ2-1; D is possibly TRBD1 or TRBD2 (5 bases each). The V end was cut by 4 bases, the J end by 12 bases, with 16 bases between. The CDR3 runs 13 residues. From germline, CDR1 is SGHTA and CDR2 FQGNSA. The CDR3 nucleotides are TGTGCCAGCAGCTCGAGCGTCCCGAGGGGGCAGTTCTTC. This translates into CASSSSVPRGQFF.

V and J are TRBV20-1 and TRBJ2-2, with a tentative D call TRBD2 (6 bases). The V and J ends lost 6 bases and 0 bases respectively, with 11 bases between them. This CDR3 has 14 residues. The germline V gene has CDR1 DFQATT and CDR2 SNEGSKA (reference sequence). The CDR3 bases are TGCAGTGCCAGATGGGGGGCGAACACCGGGGAGCTGTTTTTT. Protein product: CSARWGANTGELFF.

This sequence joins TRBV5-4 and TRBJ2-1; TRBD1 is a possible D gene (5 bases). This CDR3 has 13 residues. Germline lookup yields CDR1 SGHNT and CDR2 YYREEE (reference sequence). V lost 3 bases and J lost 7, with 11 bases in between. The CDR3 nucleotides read TGTGCCAGCAGCTCGGTACAGGTTAATGAGCAGTTCTTC. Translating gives CASSSVQVNEQFF.

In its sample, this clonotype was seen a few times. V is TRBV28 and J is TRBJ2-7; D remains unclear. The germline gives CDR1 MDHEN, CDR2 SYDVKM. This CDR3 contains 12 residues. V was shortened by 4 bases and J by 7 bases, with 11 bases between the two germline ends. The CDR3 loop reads CASSSPAREQYF. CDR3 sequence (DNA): TGTGCCAGCAGTTCCCCCGCCCGTGAGCAGTACTTC.

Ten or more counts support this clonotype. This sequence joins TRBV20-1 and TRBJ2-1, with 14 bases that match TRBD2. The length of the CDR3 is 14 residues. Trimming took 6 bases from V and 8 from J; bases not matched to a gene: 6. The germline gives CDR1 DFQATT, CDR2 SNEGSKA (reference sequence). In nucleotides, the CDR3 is TGCAGTGCAAAGGGGACTAGCGGGAGCGATGAGCAGTTCTTC. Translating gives CSAKGTSGSDEQFF.

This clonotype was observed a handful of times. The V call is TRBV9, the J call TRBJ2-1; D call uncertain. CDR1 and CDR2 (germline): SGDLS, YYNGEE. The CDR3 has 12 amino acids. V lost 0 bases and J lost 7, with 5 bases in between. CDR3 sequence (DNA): TGTGCCAGCAGCGTAGTTTCTAATGAGCAGTTCTTC. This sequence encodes CASSVVSNEQFF. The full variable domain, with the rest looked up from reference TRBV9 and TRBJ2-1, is DSGVTQTPKHLITATGQRVTLRCSPRSGDLSVYWYQQSLDQGLQFLIQYYNGEERAKGNILERFSAQQFPDLHSELNLSSLELGDSALYFCASSVVSNEQFFGPGTRLTVL.

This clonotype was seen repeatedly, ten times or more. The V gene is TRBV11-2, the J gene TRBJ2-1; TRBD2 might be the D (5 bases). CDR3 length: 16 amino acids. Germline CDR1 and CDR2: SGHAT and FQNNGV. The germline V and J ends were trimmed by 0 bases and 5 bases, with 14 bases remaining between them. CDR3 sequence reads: CASSLDLGGLHNEQFF. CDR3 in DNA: TGTGCCAGCAGCTTAGATCTTGGCGGACTCCACAATGAGCAGTTCTTC.

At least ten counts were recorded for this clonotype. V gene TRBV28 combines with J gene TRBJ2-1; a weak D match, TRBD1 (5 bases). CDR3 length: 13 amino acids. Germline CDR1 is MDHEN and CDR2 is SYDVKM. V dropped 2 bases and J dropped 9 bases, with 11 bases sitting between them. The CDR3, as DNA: TGTGCCAGCAGTTTACTTCCTCAGGGTGAGCAGTTCTTC. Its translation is CASSLLPQGEQFF.

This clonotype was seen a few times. CDR3 loop: CSATRATSYEQYF. CDR3 sequence (DNA): TGCAGTGCTACGAGGGCTACTTCCTACGAGCAGTACTTC. The chain couples TRBV20-1 to TRBJ2-7, with D possibly matching TRBD2 (5 bases). Germline CDR1 reads DFQATT; CDR2 reads SNEGSKA (reference sequence). The CDR3 is made up of 13 amino acids. The V and J ends lost 4 bases and 1 base respectively, with 11 bases between them.

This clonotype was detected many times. CDR3 sequence (DNA): TGTGCCAGCAGTCCCGTAGCGGGGAACTACGAGCAGTACTTC. Translated: CASSPVAGNYEQYF. The chain employs TRBV27 and TRBJ2-7, with 8 bases aligning to TRBD2. Germline trimming cut 5 bases from V and 3 bases from J; bases unmatched to any gene: 6. CDR3 length: 14 amino acids. Germline V gene lookup returns CDR1 MNHEY and CDR2 SMNVEV (reference sequence).

The CDR3 is CASSSIPGQVDTEAFF. DNA of the CDR3: TGTGCCAGCAGCTCGATACCGGGACAGGTGGACACTGAAGCTTTCTTT. The chain recombines TRBV5-5 with TRBJ1-1; 8 bases map to TRBD1. CDR3 length: 16 amino acids. Per germline, CDR1 SGHKS and CDR2 YYEKEE (reference sequence). The V gene end was trimmed by 3 bases and the J gene end by 3 bases; junction bases not matched to a gene: 10.

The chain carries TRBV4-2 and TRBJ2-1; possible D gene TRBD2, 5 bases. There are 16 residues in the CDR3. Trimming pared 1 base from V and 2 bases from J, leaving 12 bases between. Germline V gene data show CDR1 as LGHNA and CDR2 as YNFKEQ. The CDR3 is CASSQALGIAYNEQFF. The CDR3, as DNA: TGTGCCAGCAGCCAAGCCCTCGGGATCGCCTACAATGAGCAGTTCTTC.

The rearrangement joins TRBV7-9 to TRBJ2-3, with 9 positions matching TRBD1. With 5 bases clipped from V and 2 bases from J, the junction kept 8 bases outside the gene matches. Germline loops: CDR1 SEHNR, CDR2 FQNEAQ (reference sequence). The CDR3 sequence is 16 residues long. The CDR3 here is CASSPMDRGPTDTQYF. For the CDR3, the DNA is TGTGCCAGCAGCCCGATGGACAGGGGACCCACAGATACGCAGTATTTT.

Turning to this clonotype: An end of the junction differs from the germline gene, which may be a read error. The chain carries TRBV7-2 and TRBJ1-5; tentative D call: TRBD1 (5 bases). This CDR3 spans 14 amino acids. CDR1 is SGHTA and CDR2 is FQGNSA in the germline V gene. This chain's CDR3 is CAGSLEQGNQPQHF. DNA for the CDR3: TGTGCCGGCAGCTTAGAACAGGGCAATCAGCCCCAGCATTTT.

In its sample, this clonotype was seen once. CDR3 region: CSAAKVTYNEQFF. In DNA, the CDR3 is TGCAGTGCGGCGAAGGTGACCTACAATGAGCAGTTCTTC. The V call is TRBV20-1, the J call TRBJ2-1; D unresolved. Trimming removed 6 bases from V and 2 bases from J, with 11 bases in between. The CDR3 has 13 residues. CDR1 and CDR2 (germline): DFQATT, SNEGSKA (reference sequence).

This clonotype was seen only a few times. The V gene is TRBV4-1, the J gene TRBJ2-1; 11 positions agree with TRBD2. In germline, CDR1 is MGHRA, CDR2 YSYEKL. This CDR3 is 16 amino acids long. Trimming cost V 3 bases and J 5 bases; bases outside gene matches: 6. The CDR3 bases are TGCGCCAGCAGCCAGGTCATAGCGGGAGGGGACAATGAGCAGTTCTTC. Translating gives CASSQVIAGGDNEQFF.

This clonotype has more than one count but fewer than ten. The CDR3 nucleotides are TGTGCCAGCAGTTTACGGAGGGCTTATGGCTACACCTTC. The encoded protein is CASSLRRAYGYTF. The chain joins TRBV12-3 or TRBV12-4 to TRBJ1-2, with no clear D. The CDR3 spans 13 residues. The V gene lost 2 bases and the J gene lost 5 bases, with 9 bases spanning the gap.

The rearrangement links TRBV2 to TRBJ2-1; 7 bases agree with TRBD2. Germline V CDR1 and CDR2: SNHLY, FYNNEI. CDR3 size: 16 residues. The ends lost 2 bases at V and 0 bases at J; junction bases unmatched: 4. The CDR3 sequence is CASSEQRDLSYNEQFF. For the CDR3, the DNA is TGTGCCAGCAGTGAACAGCGGGACCTCTCCTACAATGAGCAGTTCTTC.